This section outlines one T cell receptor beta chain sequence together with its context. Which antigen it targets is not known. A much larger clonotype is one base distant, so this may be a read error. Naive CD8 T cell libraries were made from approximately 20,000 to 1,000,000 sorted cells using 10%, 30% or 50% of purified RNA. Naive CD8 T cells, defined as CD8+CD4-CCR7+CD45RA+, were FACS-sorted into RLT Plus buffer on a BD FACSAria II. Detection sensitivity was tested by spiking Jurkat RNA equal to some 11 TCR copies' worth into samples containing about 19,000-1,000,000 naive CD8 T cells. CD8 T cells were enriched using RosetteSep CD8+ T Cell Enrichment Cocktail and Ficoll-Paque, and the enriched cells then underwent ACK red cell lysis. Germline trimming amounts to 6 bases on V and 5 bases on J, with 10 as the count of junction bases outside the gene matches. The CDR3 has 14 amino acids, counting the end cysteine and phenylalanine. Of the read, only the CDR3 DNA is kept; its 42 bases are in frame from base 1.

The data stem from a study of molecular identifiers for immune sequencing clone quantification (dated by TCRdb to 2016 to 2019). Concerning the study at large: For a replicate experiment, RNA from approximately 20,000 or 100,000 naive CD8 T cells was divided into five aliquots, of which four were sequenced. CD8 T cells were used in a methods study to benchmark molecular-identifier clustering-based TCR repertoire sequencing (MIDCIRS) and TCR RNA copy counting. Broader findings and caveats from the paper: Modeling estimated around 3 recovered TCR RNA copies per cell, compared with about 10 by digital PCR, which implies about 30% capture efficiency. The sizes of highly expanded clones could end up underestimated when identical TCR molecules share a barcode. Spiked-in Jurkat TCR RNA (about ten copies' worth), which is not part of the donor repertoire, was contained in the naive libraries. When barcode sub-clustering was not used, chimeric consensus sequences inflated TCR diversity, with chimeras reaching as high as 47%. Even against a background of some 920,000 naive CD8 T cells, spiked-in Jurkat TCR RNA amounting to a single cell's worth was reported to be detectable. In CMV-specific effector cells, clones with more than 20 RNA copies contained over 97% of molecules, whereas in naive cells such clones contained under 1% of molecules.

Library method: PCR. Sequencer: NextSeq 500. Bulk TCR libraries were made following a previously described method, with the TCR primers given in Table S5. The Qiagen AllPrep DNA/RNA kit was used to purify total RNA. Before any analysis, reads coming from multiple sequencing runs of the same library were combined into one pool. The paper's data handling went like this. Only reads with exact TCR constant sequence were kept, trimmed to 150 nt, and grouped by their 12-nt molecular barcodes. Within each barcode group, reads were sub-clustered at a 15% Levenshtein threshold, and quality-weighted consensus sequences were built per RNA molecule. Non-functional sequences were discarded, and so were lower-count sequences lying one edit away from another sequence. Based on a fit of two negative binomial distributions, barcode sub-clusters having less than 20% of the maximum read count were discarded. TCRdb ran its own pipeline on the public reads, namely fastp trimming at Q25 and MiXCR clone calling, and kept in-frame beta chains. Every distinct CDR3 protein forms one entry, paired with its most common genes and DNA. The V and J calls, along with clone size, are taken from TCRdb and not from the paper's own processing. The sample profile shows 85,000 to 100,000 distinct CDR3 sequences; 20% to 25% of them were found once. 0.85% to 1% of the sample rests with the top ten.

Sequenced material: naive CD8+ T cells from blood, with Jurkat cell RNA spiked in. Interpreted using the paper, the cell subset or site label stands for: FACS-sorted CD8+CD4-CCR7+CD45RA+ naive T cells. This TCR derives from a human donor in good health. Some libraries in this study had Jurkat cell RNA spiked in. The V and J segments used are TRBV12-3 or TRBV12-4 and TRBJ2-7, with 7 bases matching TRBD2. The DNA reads TGTGCCAGCAGCCCAGCGGGAAGCAGCCACGAGCAGTACTTC. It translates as CASSPAGSSHEQYF.